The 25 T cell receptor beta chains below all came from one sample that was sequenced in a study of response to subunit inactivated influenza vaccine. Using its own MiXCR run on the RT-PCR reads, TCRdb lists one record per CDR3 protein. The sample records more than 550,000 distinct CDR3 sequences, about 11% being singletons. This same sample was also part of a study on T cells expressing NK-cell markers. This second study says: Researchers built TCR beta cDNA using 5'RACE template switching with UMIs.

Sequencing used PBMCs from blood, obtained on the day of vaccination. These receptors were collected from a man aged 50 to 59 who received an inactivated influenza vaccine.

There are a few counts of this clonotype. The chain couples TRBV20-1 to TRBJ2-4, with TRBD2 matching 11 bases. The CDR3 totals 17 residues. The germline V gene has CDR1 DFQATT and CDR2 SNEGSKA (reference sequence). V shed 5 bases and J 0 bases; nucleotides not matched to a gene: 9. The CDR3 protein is CSAPGLAEGLAKNIQYF. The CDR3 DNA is TGCAGTGCTCCGGGACTAGCGGAGGGTCTAGCCAAAAACATTCAGTACTTC.

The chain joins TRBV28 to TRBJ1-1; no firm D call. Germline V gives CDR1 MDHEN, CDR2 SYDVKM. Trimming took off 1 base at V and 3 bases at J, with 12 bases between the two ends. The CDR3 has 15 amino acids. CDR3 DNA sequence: TGTGCCAGCAGTTTATCACCCCGGCGCGACACTGAAGCTTTCTTT. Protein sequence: CASSLSPRRDTEAFF. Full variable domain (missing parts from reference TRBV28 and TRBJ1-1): DVKVTQSSRYLVKRTGEKVFLECVQDMDHENMFWYRQDPGLGLRLIYFSYDVKMKEKGDIPEGYSVSREKKERFSLILESASTNQTSMYLCASSLSPRRDTEAFFGQGTRLTVV.

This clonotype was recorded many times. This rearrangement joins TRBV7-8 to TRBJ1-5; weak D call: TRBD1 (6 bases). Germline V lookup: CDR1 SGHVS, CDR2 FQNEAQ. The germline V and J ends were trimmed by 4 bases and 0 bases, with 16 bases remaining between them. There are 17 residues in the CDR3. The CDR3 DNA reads TGTGCCAGCAGCTACTTCACCGGGACACCTAGCAATCAGCCCCAGCATTTT. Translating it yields CASSYFTGTPSNQPQHF.

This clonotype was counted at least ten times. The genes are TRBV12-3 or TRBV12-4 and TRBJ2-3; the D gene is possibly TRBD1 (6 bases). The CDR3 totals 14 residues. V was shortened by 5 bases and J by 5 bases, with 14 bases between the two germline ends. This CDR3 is CASSPQGRGDTQYF. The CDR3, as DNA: TGTGCCAGCAGTCCTCAGGGGAGAGGAGATACGCAGTATTTT.

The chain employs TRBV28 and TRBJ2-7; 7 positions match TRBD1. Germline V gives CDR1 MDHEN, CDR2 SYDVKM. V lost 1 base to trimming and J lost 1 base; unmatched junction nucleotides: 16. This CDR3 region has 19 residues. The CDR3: CASSLSGQLPFAISYEQYF. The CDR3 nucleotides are TGTGCCAGCAGTTTATCGGGACAGCTACCATTTGCCATATCCTACGAGCAGTACTTC. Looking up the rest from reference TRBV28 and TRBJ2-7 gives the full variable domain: DVKVTQSSRYLVKRTGEKVFLECVQDMDHENMFWYRQDPGLGLRLIYFSYDVKMKEKGDIPEGYSVSREKKERFSLILESASTNQTSMYLCASSLSGQLPFAISYEQYFGPGTRLTVT.

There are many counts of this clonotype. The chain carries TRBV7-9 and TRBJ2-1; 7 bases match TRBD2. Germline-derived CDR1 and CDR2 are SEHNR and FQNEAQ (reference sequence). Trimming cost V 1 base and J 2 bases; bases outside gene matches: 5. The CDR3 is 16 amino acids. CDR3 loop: CASSLGPAGTYNEQFF. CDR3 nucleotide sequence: TGTGCCAGCAGCTTAGGTCCAGCGGGAACCTACAATGAGCAGTTCTTC.

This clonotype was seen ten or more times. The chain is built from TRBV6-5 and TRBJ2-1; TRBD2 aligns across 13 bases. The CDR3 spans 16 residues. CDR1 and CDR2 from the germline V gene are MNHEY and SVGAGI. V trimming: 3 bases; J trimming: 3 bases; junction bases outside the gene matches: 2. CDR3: CASSYGTSGIYNEQFF. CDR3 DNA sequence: TGTGCCAGCAGTTATGGGACTAGCGGGATCTACAATGAGCAGTTCTTC.

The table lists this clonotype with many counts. The CDR3 DNA is TGTGCCAGCAGCCCTTGGGAGGGTGCAAACACTGAAGCTTTCTTT. This encodes CASSPWEGANTEAFF. This sequence joins TRBV7-9 and TRBJ1-1; D is undetermined. Germline V gene data show CDR1 as SEHNR and CDR2 as FQNEAQ (reference sequence). V dropped 5 bases and J dropped 2 bases, with 15 bases sitting between them. The CDR3 runs to 15 residues.

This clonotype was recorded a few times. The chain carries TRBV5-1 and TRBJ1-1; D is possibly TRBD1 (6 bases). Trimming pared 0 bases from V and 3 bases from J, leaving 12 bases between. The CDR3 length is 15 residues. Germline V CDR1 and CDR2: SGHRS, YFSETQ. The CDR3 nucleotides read TGCGCCAGCAGCTTGGACAGGGCGATGCACACTGAAGCTTTCTTT. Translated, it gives CASSLDRAMHTEAFF. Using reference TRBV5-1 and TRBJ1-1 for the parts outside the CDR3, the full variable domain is KAGVTQTPRYLIKTRGQQVTLSCSPISGHRSVSWYQQTPGQGLQFLFEYFSETQRNKGNFPGRFSGRQFSNSRSEMNVSTLELGDSALYLCASSLDRAMHTEAFFGQGTRLTVV.

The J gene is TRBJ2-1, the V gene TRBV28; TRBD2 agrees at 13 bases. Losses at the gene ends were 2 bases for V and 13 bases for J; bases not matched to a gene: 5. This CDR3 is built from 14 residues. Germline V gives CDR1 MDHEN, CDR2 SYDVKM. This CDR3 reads CASSLPGTSGDQFF. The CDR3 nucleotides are TGTGCCAGCAGTTTACCCGGGACTAGCGGGGACCAGTTCTTC.

CDR3 coding DNA: TGCGCCAGCAGTGAGTCGGCAGGTAGCCACGAGCAGTACTTC. Its translation: CASSESAGSHEQYF. The rearrangement links TRBV10-1 to TRBJ2-7; no clear D. This CDR3 spans 14 amino acids. Germline CDR1 reads WNHNN; CDR2 reads SYGVQD (reference sequence). The V end was cut by 0 bases, the J end by 5 bases, with 11 bases between.

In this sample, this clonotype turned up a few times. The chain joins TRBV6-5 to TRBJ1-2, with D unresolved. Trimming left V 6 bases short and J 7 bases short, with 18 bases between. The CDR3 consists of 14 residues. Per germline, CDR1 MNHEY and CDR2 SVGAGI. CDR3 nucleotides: TGTGCCAGCAGATTAGTTATAGGGCGGGGTGGCTACACCTTC. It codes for CASRLVIGRGGYTF.

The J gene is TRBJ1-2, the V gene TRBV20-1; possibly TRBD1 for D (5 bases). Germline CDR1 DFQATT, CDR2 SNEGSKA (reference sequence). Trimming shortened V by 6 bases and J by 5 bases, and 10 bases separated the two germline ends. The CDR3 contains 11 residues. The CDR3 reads CSAAGGYGYTF. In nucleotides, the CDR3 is TGCAGTGCCGCGGGGGGTTATGGCTACACCTTC.

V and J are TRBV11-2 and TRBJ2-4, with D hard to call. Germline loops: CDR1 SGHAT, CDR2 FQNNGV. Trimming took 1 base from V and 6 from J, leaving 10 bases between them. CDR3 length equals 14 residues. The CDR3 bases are TGTGCCAGCAGCTTAGGGCAGACGGGAAACATTCAGTACTTC. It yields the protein CASSLGQTGNIQYF.

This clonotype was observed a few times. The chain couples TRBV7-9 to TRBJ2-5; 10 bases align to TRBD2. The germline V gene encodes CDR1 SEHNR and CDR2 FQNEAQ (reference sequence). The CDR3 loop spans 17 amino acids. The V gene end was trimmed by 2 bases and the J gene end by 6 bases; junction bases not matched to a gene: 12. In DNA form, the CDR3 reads TGTGCCAGCAGCTTAACCCCCAGCGGGGGGGAGATCAAGACCCAGTACTTC. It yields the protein CASSLTPSGGEIKTQYF. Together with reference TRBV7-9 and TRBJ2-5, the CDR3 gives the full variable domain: DTGVSQNPRHKITKRGQNVTFRCDPISEHNRLYWYRQTLGQGPEFLTYFQNEAQLEKSRLLSDRFSAERPKGSFSTLEIQRTEQGDSAMYLCASSLTPSGGEIKTQYFGPGTRLLVL.

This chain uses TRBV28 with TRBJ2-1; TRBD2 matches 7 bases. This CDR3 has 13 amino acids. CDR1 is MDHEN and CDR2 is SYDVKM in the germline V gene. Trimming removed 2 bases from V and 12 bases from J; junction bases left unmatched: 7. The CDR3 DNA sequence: TGTGCCAGCAGTTTAGGGGGGGTTCAGGGGCAGTTCTTC. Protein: CASSLGGVQGQFF.

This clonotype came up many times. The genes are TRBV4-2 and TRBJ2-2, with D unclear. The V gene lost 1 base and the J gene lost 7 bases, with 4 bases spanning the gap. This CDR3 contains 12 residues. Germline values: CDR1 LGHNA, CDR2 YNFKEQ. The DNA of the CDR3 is TGTGCCAGCAGCCAAGGGGACGGGGAGCTGTTTTTT. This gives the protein CASSQGDGELFF.

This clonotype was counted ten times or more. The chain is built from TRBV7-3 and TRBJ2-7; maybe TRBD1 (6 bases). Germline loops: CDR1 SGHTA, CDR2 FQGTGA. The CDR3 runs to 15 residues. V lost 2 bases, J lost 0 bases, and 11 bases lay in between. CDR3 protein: CASSLRQVSSYEQYF. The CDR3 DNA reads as TGTGCCAGCAGCTTACGACAGGTTAGCTCCTACGAGCAGTACTTC.

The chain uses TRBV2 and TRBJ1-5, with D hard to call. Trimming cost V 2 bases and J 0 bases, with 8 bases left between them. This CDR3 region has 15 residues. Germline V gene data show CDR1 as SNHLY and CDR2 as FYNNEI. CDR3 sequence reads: CASSEYSPSNQPQHF. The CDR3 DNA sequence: TGTGCCAGCAGTGAATATTCGCCTAGCAATCAGCCCCAGCATTTT.

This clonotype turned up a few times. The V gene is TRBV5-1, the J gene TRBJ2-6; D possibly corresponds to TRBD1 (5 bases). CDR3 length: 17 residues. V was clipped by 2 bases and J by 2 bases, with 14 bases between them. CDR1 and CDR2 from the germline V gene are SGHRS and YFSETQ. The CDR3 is CASSLSQGMAGANVLTF. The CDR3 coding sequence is TGCGCCAGCAGCTTATCGCAGGGTATGGCTGGGGCCAACGTCCTGACTTTC.

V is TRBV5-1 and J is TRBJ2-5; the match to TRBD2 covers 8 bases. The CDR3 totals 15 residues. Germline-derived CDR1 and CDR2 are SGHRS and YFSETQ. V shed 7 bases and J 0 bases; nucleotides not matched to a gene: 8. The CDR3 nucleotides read TGCGCCAGCCGCGAGACTAGCGTGTACCAAGAGACCCAGTACTTC. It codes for CASRETSVYQETQYF.

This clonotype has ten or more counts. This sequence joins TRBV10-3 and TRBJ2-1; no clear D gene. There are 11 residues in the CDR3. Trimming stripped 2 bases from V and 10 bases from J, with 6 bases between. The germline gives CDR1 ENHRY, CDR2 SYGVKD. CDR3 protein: CAISEGQEQFF. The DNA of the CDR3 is TGTGCCATCAGTGAGGGCCAAGAGCAGTTCTTC.

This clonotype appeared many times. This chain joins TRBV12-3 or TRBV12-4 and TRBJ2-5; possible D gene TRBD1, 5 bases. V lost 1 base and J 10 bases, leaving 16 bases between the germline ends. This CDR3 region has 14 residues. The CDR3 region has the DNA TGTGCCAGCAGTTTAGGTCGGCCGCCCAGGGTCCAGTACTTC. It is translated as CASSLGRPPRVQYF.

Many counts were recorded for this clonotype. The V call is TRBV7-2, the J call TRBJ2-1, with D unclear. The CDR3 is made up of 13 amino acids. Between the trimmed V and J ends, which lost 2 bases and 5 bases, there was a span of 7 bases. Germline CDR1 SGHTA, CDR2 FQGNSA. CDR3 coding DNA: TGTGCCAGCAGCTTACAGGTCCACAATGAGCAGTTCTTC. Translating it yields CASSLQVHNEQFF.

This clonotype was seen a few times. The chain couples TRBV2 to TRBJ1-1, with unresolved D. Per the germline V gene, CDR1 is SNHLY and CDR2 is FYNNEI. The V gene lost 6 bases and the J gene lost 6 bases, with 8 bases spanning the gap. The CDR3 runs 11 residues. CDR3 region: CASSMVPEAFF. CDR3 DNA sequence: TGTGCCAGCAGCATGGTTCCTGAAGCTTTCTTT.